The source of this TCR beta chain is a study of shared clonotypes between healthy human individuals. Broader study findings: Naive subsets generally had larger estimated richness than memory subsets. The study found lower generation probabilities in non-shared clonotypes than in those shared by all four donors.

Terminally differentiated effector memory CD45RA+ cells were excluded from the naive CD8 cells, which were CD45RO-negative and positively selected for CCR7. This was a deep-level run. The authors split each subset's genomic DNA evenly across several immunoSEQ plates. Assay used: immunoSEQ multiplex PCR; TCRdb lists only in-frame clones, some missing. In the table there are around 1.9 million clones, about 92% of which are singletons. Germline V lookup: CDR1 SGHTA, CDR2 FQGTGA. Trimming cost V 0 bases and J 6 bases; bases outside gene matches: 8. The CDR3 extends over 15 amino acids. As to this clone: What it recognizes is unknown.

This clonotype was sampled from a man younger than 30 in good health. Some clones in this sample may be carry-over from other donors' samples. The source material was naive CD8+ T cells from PBMCs. V and J are TRBV7-3 and TRBJ2-7; 7 bases match TRBD2. As DNA, the CDR3 is TGTGCCAGCAGCTTAACGCGGGAGAGACCTAGCGAGCAGTACTTC. Protein product: CASSLTRERPSEQYF.